These T cell receptor beta chains were read from a single sample in a study of CD8 T cells in ankylosing spondylitis. TCRdb reprocessed the 5' RACE reads via MiXCR and lists one record per CDR3 protein. This sample carries more than 30,000 distinct CDR3 sequences, about 11% of them seen once, and the ten largest clones take around 20%. The specimen sequenced was synovial fluid, either unsorted or a sorted T cell fraction (not recorded which). These receptor sequences come from a male donor with ankylosing spondylitis. Each CDR3 is given with its conserved first and last residue. The D gene is left open where the match is weak. Clone size is given for some rows only: seen once, a few or many times, or a class if the clone is expanded.

J,size,D,V,DNA,CDR3
TRBJ2-5,many,.,TRBV2,TGTGCCAGCAGCCGAGGGACTGCCTGGGAGACCCAGTACTTC,CASSRGTAWETQYF
TRBJ1-2,few,TRBD1,TRBV5-6,TGTGCCAGCAGCTTCCGACAGGGGCCCTATGGCTACACCTTC,CASSFRQGPYGYTF
TRBJ2-7,many,TRBD1,TRBV29-1,TGCAGCGTTGAGACAGGGGGACGGGGTTACGAGCAGTACTTC,CSVETGGRGYEQYF
TRBJ2-7,many,TRBD2,TRBV20-1,TGCAGTGCTAGCCCTAGCGGGAGCGTCCTTGGCTCCTACGAGCAGTACTTC,CSASPSGSVLGSYEQYF
TRBJ1-1,.,.,TRBV13,TGTGCCAGCAGACCCACAGGGCGAACTGAAGCTTTCTTT,CASRPTGRTEAFF
TRBJ2-7,.,.,TRBV28,TGTGCCAGCAGTTGGGGCTCCTACGAGCAGTACTTC,CASSWGSYEQYF
TRBJ2-2,many,.,TRBV13,TGTGCCAGCAGCCCTCGTCTCACCGGGGAGCTGTTTTTT,CASSPRLTGELFF
TRBJ2-1,many,TRBD1,TRBV7-6,TGTGCCAGCAGCCGTGACAGGGGGACAGGCAATGAGCAGTTCTTC,CASSRDRGTGNEQFF
TRBJ2-7,few,TRBD2,TRBV20-1,TGCAGTGCTAGAGATCTACTAGCGAGCCACGAGCAGTACTTC,CSARDLLASHEQYF
TRBJ2-5,.,.,TRBV6-1,TGTGCCAGTAGCCTGGGGCGCCTGCAAGAGACCCAGTACTTC,CASSLGRLQETQYF
TRBJ2-1,.,.,TRBV28,TGTGCCAGTTTCTCGTCCTCCTACAATGAGCAGTTCTTC,CASFSSSYNEQFF
TRBJ2-3,.,TRBD1,TRBV7-9,TGTGCCAGCAGACCCGGGACAGAGGAAGATACGCAGTATTTT,CASRPGTEEDTQYF
TRBJ1-4,few,.,TRBV7-2,TGTGCCAGCAGCTTAGGGGCACTGATTAATGAAAAACTGTTTTTT,CASSLGALINEKLFF
TRBJ2-7,many,TRBD2,TRBV28,TGTGCCAGCAGTCAACTGGACAGTCTGGGGCTAGCGGGTAATGGGCAGTACTTC,CASSQLDSLGLAGNGQYF
TRBJ2-2,.,TRBD2,TRBV5-1,TGCGCCAGCAGCTTGGCCAGTTGGACTAGCGGGACCAGGGGGGACACCGGGGAGCTGTTTTTT,CASSLASWTSGTRGDTGELFF
TRBJ2-7,few,.,TRBV29-1,TGCAGCGTCGGGACTCCAGGGCGCTCCTACGAGCAGTACTTC,CSVGTPGRSYEQYF
TRBJ2-7,few,TRBD2,TRBV11-3,TGTGCCAGCAGCACTCAACTAGCGGAGTACGAGCAGTACTTC,CASSTQLAEYEQYF